These T cell receptor beta chains were read from a single sample in a study of blood T cell repertoires in COVID-19. The data were produced by immunoSEQ multiplex PCR, yet TCRdb's version contains in-frame clones alone and is incomplete. The sample lists 150,000 to 200,000 clones, about 90% seen once, with 4.8% in the top ten. The sequenced sample consisted of peripheral blood. These receptor sequences come from a young man with COVID-19, enrolled during active disease. Each CDR3 is given with its conserved first and last residue. D genes are given only for firm matches. Size is omitted from some rows. Given values are once, few, many or a class for expanded clones.

clone_size d_call j_call v_call cdr3_aa cdr3_nt
NA NA TRBJ2-4 TRBV6-6 CASSRLEQLAKNIQYF TGTGCCAGCAGCCGGTTGGAGCAGCTAGCCAAAAACATTCAGTACTTC
once NA TRBJ2-1 TRBV6-5 CASSYAGKRNEQFF TGTGCCAGCAGTTACGCAGGGAAAAGGAATGAGCAGTTCTTC
few NA TRBJ1-5 TRBV5-8 CASSLQLGVNQPQHF TGTGCCAGCAGCCTACAGCTCGGGGTCAATCAGCCCCAGCATTTT
NA NA TRBJ1-1 TRBV7-8 CASSSGIRFEAFF TGTGCCAGCAGCTCAGGCATAAGGTTTGAAGCTTTCTTT
NA NA TRBJ1-4 TRBV2 CASSELSLGDNEKLFF TGTGCCAGCAGTGAGTTGAGCCTGGGAGATAATGAAAAACTGTTTTTT
NA NA TRBJ1-6 TRBV6-5 CASRHDRNSPLHF TGTGCCAGCAGACACGACAGGAATTCACCCCTCCACTTT
NA TRBD2 TRBJ2-1 TRBV9 CASSEGLAGSRNEQFF TGTGCCAGCAGCGAGGGACTAGCGGGGTCGAGGAATGAGCAGTTCTTC
NA TRBD2 TRBJ2-1 TRBV9 CASSVGGTSGTDEQFF TGTGCCAGCAGCGTAGGTGGGACTAGCGGGACCGATGAGCAGTTCTTC
NA TRBD1 TRBJ1-2 TRBV18 CASSPLDRGGPGYTF TGTGCCAGCTCACCATTGGACAGGGGAGGTCCTGGCTACACCTTC
few NA TRBJ1-2 TRBV6-2/TRBV6-3 CASSYSIYTPGNYGYTF TGTGCCAGCAGTTACTCGATTTATACCCCAGGGAACTATGGCTACACCTTC
NA NA TRBJ1-6 TRBV15 CATSRGKGVTPLHF TGTGCCACCAGCAGAGGCAAGGGGGTGACACCCCTCCACTTT
NA NA TRBJ2-3 TRBV30 CAWSVGDSTPLTDTQYF TGTGCCTGGAGTGTAGGGGACTCGACCCCGCTCACAGATACGCAGTATTTT
few TRBD1 TRBJ2-7 TRBV11-3 CASSPGGVPYEQYF TGTGCCAGCAGCCCAGGGGGAGTTCCCTACGAGCAGTACTTC
NA TRBD2 TRBJ2-3 TRBV5-1 CASSTAGLAGNTKTSTDTQYF TGCGCCAGCAGCACCGCGGGACTAGCGGGGAATACAAAGACTAGCACAGATACGCAGTATTTT
NA NA TRBJ2-1 TRBV10-3 CAITSGLYNEQFF TGTGCCATCACCAGCGGGCTTTACAATGAGCAGTTCTTC
NA NA TRBJ1-4 TRBV7-2 CASSFSGLNEKLFF TGTGCCAGCAGCTTTTCGGGACTTAATGAAAAACTGTTTTTT
NA NA TRBJ1-4 TRBV19 CASSMMSGHPNEKLFF TGTGCCAGTAGTATGATGTCTGGACACCCTAATGAAAAACTGTTTTTT
NA NA TRBJ1-2 TRBV7-2 CASSVRGVPGGYTF TGTGCCAGCAGCGTGCGGGGGGTGCCTGGAGGCTACACCTTC
NA NA TRBJ2-2 TRBV11-3 CASSLVQGELFF TGTGCCAGCAGCTTAGTCCAGGGCGAGCTGTTTTTT
NA NA TRBJ2-3 TRBV7-3 CASSLELVPSTDTQYF TGTGCCAGCAGCTTGGAACTAGTGCCTAGCACAGATACGCAGTATTTT
once TRBD1 TRBJ1-1 TRBV9 CASRALGQGRDTEAFF TGTGCCAGCAGGGCTCTAGGACAGGGGAGGGACACTGAAGCTTTCTTT
NA TRBD1 TRBJ2-7 TRBV5-5 CASRIIRDSLYEQYF TGTGCCAGCAGGATCATCCGGGACAGTCTCTACGAGCAGTACTTC
NA TRBD2 TRBJ2-5 TRBV27 CASSRTSGGEETQYF TGTGCCAGCAGTCGGACTAGCGGGGGAGAAGAGACCCAGTACTTC
NA TRBD1 TRBJ1-6 TRBV7-6 CASSQRQGMNSPLHF TGTGCCAGCAGCCAACGACAGGGGATGAATTCACCCCTCCACTTT
NA NA TRBJ2-7 TRBV19 CASSIMRQGSYEQYF TGTGCCAGTAGTATAATGAGGCAGGGATCCTACGAGCAGTACTTC
NA NA TRBJ2-2 TRBV11-3 CASSLRTGELFF TGTGCCAGCAGCCTCCGGACCGGGGAGCTGTTTTTT
few NA TRBJ1-2 TRBV27 CASSLLPTDYGYTF TGTGCCAGCAGTCTACTACCGACAGACTATGGCTACACCTTC
NA NA TRBJ2-1 TRBV7-2 CASSSRQDPYNEQFF TGTGCCAGCAGCTCCCGACAGGACCCCTACAATGAGCAGTTCTTC